The clone carrying this T cell receptor (beta chain) was recorded at least ten times. These data come from a study of molecular identifiers for immune sequencing clone quantification. Library preparation followed earlier protocols using designated TCR primers. TCRdb passed the PCR reads through MiXCR, listing each CDR3 protein once. In the table there are about 640,000 distinct CDR3 sequences, just under 20% of which are singletons. This CDR3 has 16 amino acids. CDR1 and CDR2 (germline): SEHNR, FQNEAQ (reference sequence). Trimming at V came to 5 bases and at J to 0 bases, leaving 4 bases not matched to a gene.

V gene TRBV7-9 combines with J gene TRBJ2-3; 11 bases agree with TRBD1. The source of this sequence is a human donor in good health. Some libraries in this study had Jurkat cell RNA spiked in. The source material was naive CD8+ T cells from blood, with Jurkat cell RNA spiked in. Specified subset: FACS-sorted CD8+CD4-CCR7+CD45RA+ naive T cells. This CDR3 is CASSDGTGGSTDTQYF. The CDR3 coding sequence is TGTGCCAGCAGCGATGGGACAGGGGGAAGCACAGATACGCAGTATTTT.